Listed below are T cell receptor beta chains from one sample, sequenced in a study of blood T cell repertoires in COVID-19. TCRdb's table, derived via immunoSEQ multiplex PCR, lists solely in-frame clones and lacks some. The sample yields a few hundred thousand clones, approximately 91% seen once. Input material: peripheral blood. The receptors shown here come from a person aged 18-29 years with COVID-19, enrolled during active disease. Each CDR3 is given with its conserved first and last residue. Fields, in order: V gene, clone size, J gene, D gene, CDR3 protein, CDR3 DNA. The D gene is left open where the match is weak. Not every row has a clone size; where given, it reads once, few, many or a size class.

V gene: TRBV11-2; clone size: -; J gene: TRBJ2-3; D gene: TRBD1; CDR3 protein: CASSSGQGRDTQYF; CDR3 DNA: TGTGCCAGCAGCTCAGGACAGGGTAGAGATACGCAGTATTTT
V gene: TRBV28; clone size: -; J gene: TRBJ1-5; D gene: TRBD1; CDR3 protein: CASSDTGVTQPQHF; CDR3 DNA: TGTGCCAGCAGTGATACAGGGGTTACTCAGCCCCAGCATTTT
V gene: TRBV28; clone size: -; J gene: TRBJ2-7; D gene: -; CDR3 protein: CASSLRSGLNEQYF; CDR3 DNA: TGTGCCAGCAGTTTACGTTCGGGTCTGAACGAGCAGTACTTC
V gene: TRBV4-1; clone size: -; J gene: TRBJ2-3; D gene: TRBD2; CDR3 protein: CASSHQRTSGNKGTDTQYF; CDR3 DNA: TGCGCCAGCAGCCACCAACGGACTAGCGGGAACAAGGGCACAGATACGCAGTATTTT
V gene: TRBV5-1; clone size: -; J gene: TRBJ1-4; D gene: TRBD1; CDR3 protein: CASRGGTGPPNEKLFF; CDR3 DNA: TGCGCCAGCAGGGGGGGGACAGGGCCCCCTAATGAAAAACTGTTTTTT
V gene: TRBV28; clone size: -; J gene: TRBJ2-3; D gene: TRBD2; CDR3 protein: CASSPTSGRIGDTQYF; CDR3 DNA: TGTGCCAGCAGTCCGACTAGCGGGAGAATTGGAGATACGCAGTATTTT
V gene: TRBV27; clone size: -; J gene: TRBJ2-7; D gene: TRBD2; CDR3 protein: CASGSWGGYEQYF; CDR3 DNA: TGTGCCAGCGGCTCGTGGGGGGGATACGAGCAGTACTTC
V gene: TRBV28; clone size: -; J gene: TRBJ2-2; D gene: -; CDR3 protein: CASSLIGAAANTGELFF; CDR3 DNA: TGTGCCAGCAGTTTAATTGGTGCAGCGGCGAACACCGGGGAGCTGTTTTTT
V gene: TRBV6-5; clone size: -; J gene: TRBJ2-3; D gene: TRBD2; CDR3 protein: CASTELAGGLDTQYF; CDR3 DNA: TGTGCCAGCACCGAACTAGCGGGAGGGTTAGATACGCAGTATTTT
V gene: TRBV10-3; clone size: once; J gene: TRBJ1-5; D gene: TRBD1; CDR3 protein: CAISQPGQGNQPQHF; CDR3 DNA: TGTGCCATCAGTCAACCGGGACAGGGTAATCAGCCCCAGCATTTT
V gene: TRBV24-1; clone size: once; J gene: TRBJ2-5; D gene: TRBD2; CDR3 protein: CATSDLTSGAQETQYF; CDR3 DNA: TGTGCCACCAGTGATTTAACTAGCGGCGCCCAAGAGACCCAGTACTTC
V gene: TRBV4-1; clone size: once; J gene: TRBJ2-1; D gene: TRBD2; CDR3 protein: CASSPRLAGGNEQFF; CDR3 DNA: TGCGCCAGCAGCCCGCGACTAGCGGGCGGCAATGAGCAGTTCTTC
V gene: TRBV11-2; clone size: -; J gene: TRBJ1-1; D gene: -; CDR3 protein: CASSLRGSNTEAFF; CDR3 DNA: TGTGCCAGCAGCTTAAGAGGCTCGAACACTGAAGCTTTCTTT
V gene: TRBV28; clone size: -; J gene: TRBJ2-4; D gene: -; CDR3 protein: CASTEGGAYIQYF; CDR3 DNA: TGTGCCAGCACAGAGGGTGGAGCCTATATTCAGTACTTC
V gene: TRBV7-9; clone size: -; J gene: TRBJ2-3; D gene: -; CDR3 protein: CASSLGGQSSTDTQYF; CDR3 DNA: TGTGCCAGCAGCTTGGGGGGACAGTCTAGCACAGATACGCAGTATTTT
V gene: TRBV9; clone size: -; J gene: TRBJ2-7; D gene: TRBD1; CDR3 protein: CASSVGGTGVYEQYF; CDR3 DNA: TGTGCCAGCAGCGTAGGCGGGACAGGGGTCTACGAGCAGTACTTC